Described below is a single T cell receptor beta chain sequence and its context. The CDR3 has 14 amino acids. Germline assignment: CDR1 WSHSY and CDR2 SAAADI. Trimming removed 4 bases from V and 2 bases from J, with 10 bases in between. The data belong to a study of OX40 agonist ivuxolimab in advanced cancers. Profiling relied on immunoSEQ multiplex PCR, and the TCRdb table lists in-frame clones only, not all of them. The repertoire holds some 45,000 clones, with 65% to 90% as singletons. The sample here was CD4+ or CD8+ T cells sorted from blood, taken in a trial of the OX40 agonist ivuxolimab. This TCR was sampled from an adult with an advanced solid tumor such as melanoma, head and neck, liver or kidney cancer. The rearrangement uses TRBV10-2 and TRBJ2-3; D is ambiguous. The CDR3 sequence is CASSAMIITDTQYF. CDR3 sequence (DNA): TGCGCCAGCAGTGCGATGATAATCACAGATACGCAGTATTTT.